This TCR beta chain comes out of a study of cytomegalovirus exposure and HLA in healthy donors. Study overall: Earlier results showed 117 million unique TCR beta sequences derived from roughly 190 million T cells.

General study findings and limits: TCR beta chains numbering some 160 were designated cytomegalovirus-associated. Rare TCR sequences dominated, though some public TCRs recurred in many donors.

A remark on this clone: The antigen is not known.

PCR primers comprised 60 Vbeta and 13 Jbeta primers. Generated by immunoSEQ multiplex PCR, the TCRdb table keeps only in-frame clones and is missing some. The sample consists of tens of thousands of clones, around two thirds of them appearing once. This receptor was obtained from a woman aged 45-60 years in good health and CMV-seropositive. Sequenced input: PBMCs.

The CDR3 loop reads CASRERGESNEQFF. CDR3 in DNA: TGTGCCAGCAGAGAGCGGGGGGAAAGCAATGAGCAGTTCTTC. The chain links TRBV25-1 to TRBJ2-1; 9 nucleotides align to TRBD2. V shed 6 bases and J 6 bases; nucleotides not matched to a gene: 6. Germline V gives CDR1 MGHDK, CDR2 SYGVNS. CDR3 length equals 14 residues.